A single sample is the source of the 18 T cell receptor beta chains below, sequenced in a study of blood T cells in healthy people across ages. A sample-barcoded 5' primer and a J-beta primer mix were used in a second PCR of roughly 7 to 11 cycles. MiXCR, run by TCRdb on the 5' RACE reads, gives a single entry per CDR3 protein. The data contain 1.8 million or so distinct CDR3 sequences, about 39% of them seen just once; the ten biggest clones take up more than 20%. Sequencing used blood. These TCRs come from a human donor in good health.

The chain links TRBV6-6 to TRBJ2-4; TRBD1 agrees at 10 bases. TRBJ2-7 matches the DNA end more closely, so the J call is doubtful. Germline values: CDR1 MNHNY, CDR2 SVGAGI (reference sequence). The CDR3 length is 14 residues. DNA of the CDR3: TGTGCCAGCATTAGGGACAGGGGTGAGTTCGAGCAGTACTTC. Translating gives CASIRDRGEFEQYF.

The chain couples TRBV29-1 to TRBJ1-2; 9 nucleotides match TRBD1. This CDR3 has 13 amino acids. V was pared by 3 bases and J by 2 bases, with 1 base of the junction left unmatched. CDR1 SQVTM and CDR2 ANQGSEA come from the germline V gene. CDR3 sequence: CSVDGQGNYGYTF. In DNA, the CDR3 is TGCAGCGTTGATGGACAGGGGAACTATGGCTACACCTTC.

This chain links TRBV6-2 or TRBV6-3 with TRBJ2-1, with 13 nucleotides matching TRBD2. V lost 0 bases and J lost 8; bases outside the gene matches: 4. Germline CDR1 MNHEY, CDR2 SVGEGT. The length of the CDR3 is 16 residues. Here the CDR3 DNA reads TGTGCCAGCAGTTACTCAAAACTAGCGGGGGGGGATGAGCAGTTCTTC. Protein: CASSYSKLAGGDEQFF.

The rearrangement links TRBV11-3 to TRBJ1-2; D gene uncertain. CDR1 is SGHNT, CDR2 YENEEA, per germline. V lost 6 bases and J 1 base, leaving 18 bases between the germline ends. The CDR3 covers 16 residues. The DNA of the CDR3 is TGTGCCAGCAGGGGCCGAGAGGTGAACGATAACTATGGCTACACCTTC. It translates to CASRGREVNDNYGYTF.

The V call is TRBV6-5, the J call TRBJ2-3, with 8 bases matching TRBD1. V lost 5 bases and J lost 5; bases outside the gene matches: 9. From germline, CDR1 is MNHEY and CDR2 SVGAGI. This CDR3 is built from 15 residues. CDR3 coding DNA: TGTGCCAGCAGTCCACTGACAGGGGTTGTAGATACGCAGTATTTT. It codes for CASSPLTGVVDTQYF.

J is TRBJ1-1 and V is TRBV6-5; no clear D gene. V lost 1 base and J 0 bases, leaving 9 bases between the germline ends. The CDR3 contains 15 residues. Germline CDR1 and CDR2: MNHEY and SVGAGI. The CDR3 DNA is TGTGCCAGCAGTTACTATCATACCTTGAACACTGAAGCTTTCTTT. As protein: CASSYYHTLNTEAFF.

This clonotype was observed a handful of times. This sequence joins TRBV7-2 and TRBJ2-4; 8 bases map to TRBD2. The J call is in doubt because the DNA end fits TRBJ2-7 better. CDR3 length equals 15 residues. Germline V gives CDR1 SGHTA, CDR2 FQGNSA. DNA for the CDR3: TGTGCCAGCAGCTTAAACGGCGGGGGGACCTACGAGCAGTACTTC. The encoded protein is CASSLNGGGTYEQYF.

The table lists this clonotype with a few counts. This chain connects TRBV6-5 to TRBJ1-2; 7 nucleotides line up with TRBD1. Germline V lookup: CDR1 MNHEY, CDR2 SVGAGI. This CDR3 has 13 residues. J was trimmed by 10 bases and V by 5 bases; bases with no gene match: 10. The chain's CDR3 is CASSATGARNYTF. The CDR3 DNA is TGTGCCAGCAGTGCCACAGGGGCACGGAACTACACCTTC.

The table lists this clonotype with a few counts. The chain joins TRBV24-1 to TRBJ2-1; 7 bases line up with TRBD1. This CDR3 has 16 residues. The V segment lost 3 bases and the J segment 0 bases; nucleotides outside the gene matches: 4. Per germline, CDR1 KGHDR and CDR2 SFDVKD. The CDR3 DNA reads as TGTGCCACCAGTGATCCGACAGGGAGCTCCTACAATGAGCAGTTCTTC. Its translation: CATSDPTGSSYNEQFF.

V gene TRBV4-2 combines with J gene TRBJ1-1; no clear D gene. Germline values: CDR1 LGHNA, CDR2 YNFKEQ. The CDR3 extends over 15 amino acids. The ends were cut back, 1 base at V and 10 bases at J, with 19 bases in the middle. CDR3 sequence: CASSQGAETIRGAFF. In DNA form, the CDR3 reads TGTGCCAGCAGCCAAGGAGCGGAGACAATACGGGGAGCTTTCTTT.

A few counts support this clonotype. The chain has TRBV28 and TRBJ2-3; possible D gene TRBD2, 6 bases. Trimming left V 3 bases short and J 2 bases short, with 12 bases between. The CDR3 totals 15 residues. In germline, CDR1 is MDHEN, CDR2 SYDVKM. The CDR3 region is CASSLSGLPTDTQYF. Here the CDR3 DNA reads TGTGCCAGCAGTTTGAGCGGGCTACCCACAGATACGCAGTATTTT. Full variable domain (rest looked up from reference TRBV28 and TRBJ2-3): DVKVTQSSRYLVKRTGEKVFLECVQDMDHENMFWYRQDPGLGLRLIYFSYDVKMKEKGDIPEGYSVSREKKERFSLILESASTNQTSMYLCASSLSGLPTDTQYFGPGTRLTVL.

This rearrangement joins TRBV28 to TRBJ2-4; D remains ambiguous. The CDR3 length is 13 residues. V lost 5 bases, J lost 14 bases, and 19 bases lay in between. CDR1 and CDR2 (germline): MDHEN, SYDVKM. CDR3 protein: CASSLVQTSVEYF. CDR3 DNA sequence: TGTGCCAGCAGTCTGGTACAGACCAGCGTAGAGTACTTC.

This sequence joins TRBV7-3 and TRBJ2-1; tentatively, D is TRBD2 (7 bases). The CDR3 loop spans 17 amino acids. V was clipped by 1 base and J by 6 bases, with 19 bases between them. Germline V gives CDR1 SGHTA, CDR2 FQGTGA. The CDR3 nucleotides read TGTGCCAGCAGCTTAAGGGGAGGGGGGGCACCTTCCAATGAGCAGTTCTTC. It specifies CASSLRGGGAPSNEQFF.

As concerns this clonotype: The junction departs from the called germline gene at one end, perhaps through a read error. This chain connects TRBV10-3 to TRBJ1-2; 8 bases line up with TRBD1. Per germline, CDR1 ENHRY and CDR2 SYGVKD. The length of the CDR3 is 17 residues. CDR3 amino acids: CALSDLRGTGGVYGYTF. As DNA, the CDR3 is TGTGCCCTCAGTGACCTCCGAGGAACAGGGGGGGTCTATGGCTACACCTTC.

This clonotype was counted only a few times. The chain links TRBV5-1 to TRBJ2-7; TRBD1 or TRBD2 may be the D gene (5 bases each). The CDR3 extends over 17 amino acids. Trimming pared 2 bases from V and 3 bases from J, leaving 21 bases between. Germline V CDR1 and CDR2: SGHRS, YFSETQ. The chain's CDR3 is CASSLTAGTSGIYEQYF. In DNA form, the CDR3 reads TGCGCCAGCAGCTTAACGGCCGGGACCTCGGGAATCTACGAGCAGTACTTC.

The gene calls are TRBV25-1 and TRBJ2-1; TRBD2 matches at 7 bases. There are 14 residues in the CDR3. The ends lost 7 bases at V and 7 bases at J; junction bases unmatched: 10. Germline V lookup: CDR1 MGHDK, CDR2 SYGVNS. The CDR3 region has the DNA TGTGCCAGCACTCCCTCGGGGGGTCGGAATGAGCAGTTCTTC. Amino acid sequence: CASTPSGGRNEQFF.

This sequence joins TRBV18 and TRBJ2-4; 8 nucleotides agree with TRBD1. Germline CDR1 is KGHSH and CDR2 is LQKENI. J gave up 9 bases and V 3 bases, and 4 bases lay outside the gene matches. This CDR3 is 13 amino acids long. DNA of the CDR3: TGTGCCAGCTCACCGGACAGGGTGGCCATTCAGTACTTC. It codes for CASSPDRVAIQYF. Full variable domain (missing parts from reference TRBV18 and TRBJ2-4): NAGVMQNPRHLVRRRGQEARLRCSPMKGHSHVYWYRQLPEEGLKFMVYLQKENIIDESGMPKERFSAEFPKEGPSILRIQQVVRGDSAAYFCASSPDRVAIQYFGAGTRLSVL.

The J gene is TRBJ1-3, the V gene TRBV5-1; D ambiguous. The V gene lost 4 bases and the J gene lost 0 bases, with 11 bases spanning the gap. The CDR3 sequence is 15 residues long. Germline CDR1 reads SGHRS; CDR2 reads YFSETQ. The CDR3: CASSPSLASGNTIYF. CDR3 sequence (DNA): TGCGCCAGCAGCCCCTCTTTGGCCTCTGGAAACACCATATATTTT.